This TCR beta chain stems from a study of T cells in Graves' hyperthyroidism and ophthalmopathy. RNA transcripts yielded amplified TCR beta CDR3 regions. First-round RT-PCR of the TCR CDR3 relied on the HTBI primer set. TCRdb fed the multiplex PCR reads into MiXCR, producing one record per CDR3 protein. The table includes 700,000 or so distinct CDR3 sequences, approximately 16% detected once. Sequencing was done on a sample of blood. This TCR was sampled from a young man with Graves' hyperthyroidism.

CDR3 DNA sequence: TGCAGTGCTAGAGATGTAGCGGGAGGGCCCCCCTACGAGCAGTACTTC. It translates to CSARDVAGGPPYEQYF. The J gene is TRBJ2-7, the V gene TRBV20-1, with 11 bases identical to TRBD2. Looked up from germline, CDR1 is DFQATT and CDR2 is SNEGSKA (reference sequence). After removal of 0 bases from V and 2 bases from J, the junction contained 6 bases not matched to a gene. This CDR3 is built from 16 residues.